Below, one T cell receptor beta chain is given with its context. Its antigen remains unidentified. Germline loops: CDR1 MDHEN, CDR2 SYDVKM. V dropped 8 bases and J dropped 5; count of bases not matched to a gene: 3. This CDR3 has 12 amino acids. This sample is drawn from a study of T cell responses to AZD1222 COVID-19 vaccine. Study-level results: A rise in Spike-specific TCR breadth and depth followed two AZD1222 doses.

Libraries were prepared by immunoSEQ multiplex PCR; TCRdb keeps only in-frame clonotypes and omits some of them. This sample has around 70,000 clones, with over 60% found just once. The rearrangement links TRBV28 to TRBJ2-5; 9 bases are a match to TRBD2. The sequence derives from an adult in good health. The specimen was peripheral blood, collected on day 0 of AZD1222 vaccination. CDR3 DNA: TGTGCCAGCCGAGGACTAGCGGAGACCCAGTACTTC. This sequence encodes CASRGLAETQYF.